This passage covers 27 T cell receptor beta chains from one sample sequenced in a study of blood T cell repertoires in COVID-19 (dated by TCRdb to about 2020). The library came from the immunoSEQ multiplex PCR assay. TCRdb took this table from immuneACCESS and kept in-frame rearrangements with V and J called. Such tables lack part of the clones; where checked against another copy, unresolved V genes explain under half of the gap, and the rest is unexplained. Within this sample are about 480,000 clones, with around nine tenths of them counted one time only. Jointly, the top ten make up less than 2% of the sample. The material sequenced was PBMCs or T cells enriched from blood (not recorded which). Source of these receptors: a woman in her forties who had recovered from COVID-19.

The chain links TRBV21-1 to TRBJ2-2; the table assigns TRBD1, which was not confirmed against the DNA. TRBV21-1 is a documented pseudogene. CDR3 length: 23 amino acids. The CDR3 reads CASSIKGALSDRVPGGGTGELFF. For the CDR3, the DNA is TGTGCCAGCAGCATCAAAGGGGCGCTTTCGGACAGGGTCCCGGGAGGCGGGACCGGGGAGCTGTTTTTT.

The V call is TRBV19, the J call TRBJ1-5, with D maybe TRBD1 (5 bases). The CDR3 totals 15 residues. CDR1 and CDR2 (germline): LNHDA, SQIVND (reference sequence). Trimming stripped 0 bases from V and 6 bases from J, with 12 bases between. The CDR3 DNA sequence: TGTGCCAGTAGTATAGATTGGGGCGCCGGTCAGCCCCAGCATTTT. Its protein is CASSIDWGAGQPQHF.

A few counts support this clone. The V gene is TRBV4-3, the J gene TRBJ2-7; D call uncertain. Per the germline V gene, CDR1 is LGHNA and CDR2 is YSLEER. This CDR3 comprises 16 residues. Deletions cut 4 bases from V and 3 bases from J, with 19 bases between. The CDR3 coding sequence is TGCGCCAGCAGCCCGTCCCCGACACGGATGATCTACGAGCAGTACTTC. Amino acids: CASSPSPTRMIYEQYF.

This clone was picked up one time. The chain has TRBV10-3 and TRBJ1-5; 10 bases agree with TRBD1. The CDR3 runs to 14 residues. The V segment lost 8 bases and the J segment 2 bases; nucleotides outside the gene matches: 3. Germline assignment: CDR1 ENHRY and CDR2 SYGVKD. The CDR3 sequence: CAIGGTGGNQPQHF. DNA for the CDR3: TGTGCCATCGGGGGGACAGGGGGCAATCAGCCCCAGCATTTT.

The gene calls are TRBV19 and TRBJ2-2; tentatively, D is TRBD1 (6 bases). The CDR3 sequence is 19 residues long. Germline CDR1 LNHDA, CDR2 SQIVND (reference sequence). Trimming pared 0 bases from V and 8 bases from J, leaving 25 bases between. CDR3 amino acids: CASSIEPSGTRGSKGELFF. DNA of the CDR3: TGTGCCAGTAGTATAGAACCCTCCGGGACCAGGGGCAGTAAAGGGGAGCTGTTTTTT.

This clone showed up just a few times. The chain couples TRBV7-2 to TRBJ2-1; TRBD2 agrees at 9 bases. With V trimmed by 1 base and J by 12 bases, 10 bases remained unmatched. CDR1 is SGHTA and CDR2 is FQGNSA in the germline V gene. The CDR3 totals 15 residues. The DNA of the CDR3 is TGTGCCAGCAGCTTAGAGGGTAGCGGGGGCAAGGGGCAGTTCTTC. Protein: CASSLEGSGGKGQFF.

The rearrangement joins TRBV9 to TRBJ2-3; D is uncertain. The V and J ends lost 3 bases and 2 bases respectively, with 10 bases between them. CDR1 and CDR2 (germline): SGDLS, YYNGEE. The length of the CDR3 is 14 residues. The CDR3, as DNA: TGTGCCAGCAGCGGCTCAACAAACACAGATACGCAGTATTTT. This sequence encodes CASSGSTNTDTQYF. Drawing the rest from reference TRBV9 and TRBJ2-3, the complete variable domain is DSGVTQTPKHLITATGQRVTLRCSPRSGDLSVYWYQQSLDQGLQFLIQYYNGEERAKGNILERFSAQQFPDLHSELNLSSLELGDSALYFCASSGSTNTDTQYFGPGTRLTVL.

This chain uses TRBV13 with TRBJ2-3; perhaps TRBD2 as D (7 bases). The CDR3 loop spans 19 amino acids. V lost 4 bases and J lost 0, with 23 bases in between. CDR1 is PRHDT, CDR2 FYEKMQ, per germline (reference sequence). Here the CDR3 DNA reads TGTGCCAGCAGCTCTAGGGGGTTGCGGGGGTATTCTAGCACAGATACGCAGTATTTT. This sequence encodes CASSSRGLRGYSSTDTQYF.

The genes are TRBV7-2 and TRBJ1-2; possible D gene TRBD1, 6 bases. Trimming stripped 0 bases from V and 7 bases from J, with 15 bases between. Per the germline V gene, CDR1 is SGHTA and CDR2 is FQGNSA. CDR3 length: 15 amino acids. CDR3 region: CASSLAGGLAFGYTF. The CDR3 nucleotides are TGTGCCAGCAGCTTAGCGGGGGGGCTTGCGTTTGGCTACACCTTC.

This clone was observed once. The chain employs TRBV11-3 and TRBJ2-2; 13 bases match TRBD2. Trimming at V came to 2 bases and at J to 3 bases, leaving 9 bases not matched to a gene. The CDR3 is made up of 19 amino acids. Germline CDR1 and CDR2: SGHNT and YENEEA. The DNA for the CDR3 is TGTGCCAGCAGCTTAAACCCCCGGACTAGCGGGAGATACACCGGGGAGCTGTTTTTT. Its translation: CASSLNPRTSGRYTGELFF. Complete variable domain (other parts from reference TRBV11-3 and TRBJ2-2): EAGVVQSPRYKIIEKKQPVAFWCNPISGHNTLYWYLQNLGQGPELLIRYENEEAVDDSQLPKDRFSAERLKGVDSTLKIQPAELGDSAVYLCASSLNPRTSGRYTGELFFGEGSRLTVL.

The chain recombines TRBV9 with TRBJ2-7; 7 bases are a match to TRBD1. Germline CDR1 and CDR2: SGDLS and YYNGEE. The CDR3 is 16 residues long. The junction had 9 bases not matched to a gene; V was cut back by 3 bases and J by 0 bases. This CDR3 is CASSAGQAMSSYEQYF. In DNA form, the CDR3 reads TGTGCCAGCAGCGCCGGACAGGCAATGAGCTCCTACGAGCAGTACTTC.

The chain has TRBV19 and TRBJ1-5, with D possibly matching TRBD1 (6 bases). Trimming took 5 bases from V and 2 from J, leaving 10 bases between them. From germline, CDR1 is LNHDA and CDR2 SQIVND (reference sequence). CDR3 length: 14 amino acids. The DNA of the CDR3 is TGTGCCAGTAGTTGGCCAGGGGGCAATCAGCCCCAGCATTTT. It translates to CASSWPGGNQPQHF.

The chain uses TRBV15 and TRBJ2-7, with D hard to call. Germline V gene data show CDR1 as LNHNV and CDR2 as YYDKDF (reference sequence). This CDR3 is built from 14 residues. Between the trimmed V and J ends, which lost 1 base and 6 bases, there was a span of 13 bases. The CDR3 protein is CATSRVGTFGEQYF. CDR3 sequence (DNA): TGTGCCACCAGCAGAGTGGGCACCTTCGGCGAGCAGTACTTC.

The genes are TRBV10-3 and TRBJ1-2; tentative D call: TRBD1 (6 bases). In germline, CDR1 is ENHRY, CDR2 SYGVKD. The CDR3 covers 11 residues. Trimming left V 8 bases short and J 10 bases short, with 14 bases between. The CDR3 region is CAIARGPDYTF. For the CDR3, the DNA is TGTGCCATCGCCAGGGGACCTGACTACACCTTC.

This chain uses TRBV7-2 with TRBJ2-5; 9 bases map to TRBD2. The CDR3 totals 15 residues. Looked up from germline, CDR1 is SGHTA and CDR2 is FQGNSA. V lost 6 bases to trimming and J lost 3 bases; unmatched junction nucleotides: 8. CDR3 coding DNA: TGTGCCAGCAGGGGGCTAGCGGGATTAAAAGAGACCCAGTACTTC. Translating it yields CASRGLAGLKETQYF.

The genes are TRBV27 and TRBJ2-1; 7 nucleotides match TRBD2. CDR3 length: 16 amino acids. J gave up 6 bases and V 1 base, and 9 bases lay outside the gene matches. Germline CDR1 MNHEY, CDR2 SMNVEV (reference sequence). The CDR3 nucleotides read TGTGCCAGCAGTTTATTTCAGGGAGGGTCTTTCAATGAGCAGTTCTTC. Translation gives CASSLFQGGSFNEQFF.

The chain joins TRBV28 to TRBJ2-4; 9 positions match TRBD2. V dropped 5 bases and J dropped 0; count of bases not matched to a gene: 5. Germline V gives CDR1 MDHEN, CDR2 SYDVKM. This CDR3 comprises 16 residues. DNA for the CDR3: TGTGCCAGCAGTCTAGCGGGGACGCTAGCCAAAAACATTCAGTACTTC. Translation gives CASSLAGTLAKNIQYF.

The rearrangement links TRBV4-3 to TRBJ2-3, with 13 nucleotides matching TRBD2. V dropped 1 base and J dropped 7; count of bases not matched to a gene: 5. Germline V gene data show CDR1 as LGHNA and CDR2 as YSLEER. The CDR3 has 16 residues. The CDR3 coding sequence is TGCGCCAGCAGCCAAGGATCGACTAGCGGGGGGAATACGCAGTATTTT. Protein sequence: CASSQGSTSGGNTQYF.

The gene calls are TRBV4-3 and TRBJ1-2; TRBD1 is a possible D gene (5 bases). Looked up from germline, CDR1 is LGHNA and CDR2 is YSLEER. This CDR3 spans 14 amino acids. V lost 2 bases to trimming and J lost 7 bases, with 14 bases between them. The CDR3 is CASSQNQGVGGYTF. The CDR3 DNA is TGCGCCAGCAGCCAAAATCAGGGTGTTGGTGGCTACACCTTC.

J is TRBJ1-2 and V is TRBV28; D remains ambiguous. The CDR3 covers 13 residues. In germline, CDR1 is MDHEN, CDR2 SYDVKM. Trimming pared 6 bases from V and 4 bases from J, leaving 12 bases between. The CDR3 DNA reads as TGTGCCAGCAGCCCAGACAAGACCTATGGCTACACCTTC. Amino acids: CASSPDKTYGYTF.

The rearrangement links TRBV5-4 to TRBJ2-1; a possible D gene is TRBD1 (7 bases). Trimming shortened V by 2 bases and J by 7 bases, and 16 bases separated the two germline ends. Germline V gene lookup returns CDR1 SGHNT and CDR2 YYREEE (reference sequence). The CDR3 loop spans 15 amino acids. CDR3 residues: CASSFIDREANEQFF. The CDR3 DNA is TGTGCCAGCAGCTTCATCGACAGGGAGGCAAATGAGCAGTTCTTC.

This chain uses TRBV5-1 with TRBJ2-7; 7 bases agree with TRBD1. CDR3 length: 15 residues. Trimming cost V 4 bases and J 0 bases; bases outside gene matches: 7. Per the germline V gene, CDR1 is SGHRS and CDR2 is YFSETQ. CDR3 amino acids: CASSLPGTVSYEQYF. The CDR3 DNA sequence: TGCGCCAGCAGCCTACCCGGGACAGTCTCCTACGAGCAGTACTTC.

This chain connects TRBV6-5 to TRBJ1-3; 7 bases map to TRBD1. The trim removed 5 bases at V and 8 bases at J, leaving 6 bases unmatched. In germline, CDR1 is MNHEY, CDR2 SVGAGI. The CDR3 is made up of 13 amino acids. The CDR3 DNA reads TGTGCCAGCAGTCGTAAGGGGGCTGACACCATATATTTT. It is translated as CASSRKGADTIYF.

The chain links TRBV5-1 to TRBJ2-3; 7 bases are a match to TRBD1. This CDR3 has 15 amino acids. CDR1 and CDR2 (germline): SGHRS, YFSETQ. V shed 6 bases and J 0 bases; nucleotides not matched to a gene: 7. This CDR3 reads CASTSGTVSTDTQYF. CDR3 DNA sequence: TGCGCCAGCACCTCGGGGACAGTTAGCACAGATACGCAGTATTTT. The whole variable domain, filled in from reference TRBV5-1 and TRBJ2-3, reads KAGVTQTPRYLIKTRGQQVTLSCSPISGHRSVSWYQQTPGQGLQFLFEYFSETQRNKGNFPGRFSGRQFSNSRSEMNVSTLELGDSALYLCASTSGTVSTDTQYFGPGTRLTVL.

This clone has only one observation. The V and J genes are TRBV2 and TRBJ2-2; 11 nucleotides line up with TRBD1. The CDR3 consists of 19 residues. CDR1 is SNHLY, CDR2 FYNNEI, per germline. With 4 bases clipped from V and 3 bases from J, the junction kept 13 bases outside the gene matches. CDR3 coding DNA: TGTGCCAGCAGTGTTTACCGGGACAGGGGGAACCTGGACACCGGGGAGCTGTTTTTT. It translates to CASSVYRDRGNLDTGELFF.

The rearrangement links TRBV7-9 to TRBJ1-1; TRBD1 aligns across 8 bases. The CDR3 has 15 residues. Germline V lookup: CDR1 SEHNR, CDR2 FQNEAQ (reference sequence). Trimming removed 5 bases from V and 3 bases from J; junction bases left unmatched: 8. CDR3: CASSEGQERYTEAFF. The CDR3 DNA is TGTGCCAGCAGCGAGGGACAGGAGCGGTACACTGAAGCTTTCTTT. The full variable domain, rest sourced from reference TRBV7-9 and TRBJ1-1, is DTGVSQNPRHKITKRGQNVTFRCDPISEHNRLYWYRQTLGQGPEFLTYFQNEAQLEKSRLLSDRFSAERPKGSFSTLEIQRTEQGDSAMYLCASSEGQERYTEAFFGQGTRLTVV.

The chain is built from TRBV30 and TRBJ2-5, with 11 bases that match TRBD2. This CDR3 has 16 residues. Trimming took 2 bases from V and 2 from J; bases not matched to a gene: 7. Per germline, CDR1 GTSNPN and CDR2 SVGIG (reference sequence). In DNA, the CDR3 is TGTGCCTGGAGTTTTGCCGGGACTAGCGGACAAGAGACCCAGTACTTC. Its protein product is CAWSFAGTSGQETQYF.